This T cell receptor (beta chain) derives from a study of tumor and adjacent non-tumor tissue in lung cancer. Study in general: Aged about 31 to 80 years, patients included 10 men and a few women with stage I to III disease. Each sample yielded around 4 million productive TCRbeta reads on average.

Study-level results: Tumor tissue had significantly higher TCR diversity than normal lung. Shorter survival was associated with higher TCR diversity in tumors.

The template was RNA from unsorted bulk tissue. A modified ARM-PCR protocol with three rounds of nested PCR amplified TCRbeta. TCRdb re-derived calls from the multiplex PCR reads in MiXCR, one entry per CDR3 protein. The sample holds about 75,000 distinct CDR3 sequences, under 85% seen once. Of note for this clonotype: Antigen: not known.

Specimen: lung tumor tissue. The clonotype comes from a woman between 50 and 59 years old with non-small cell lung cancer.

The CDR3 is CSADMGGPEAFF. Written as DNA, the CDR3 is TGCAGTGCCGATATGGGGGGCCCTGAAGCTTTCTTT. The J gene is TRBJ1-1, the V gene TRBV20-1; D perhaps matches TRBD1 (6 bases). This CDR3 spans 12 amino acids. Germline CDR1 DFQATT, CDR2 SNEGSKA (reference sequence). Deletions cut 6 bases from V and 6 bases from J, with 14 bases between.